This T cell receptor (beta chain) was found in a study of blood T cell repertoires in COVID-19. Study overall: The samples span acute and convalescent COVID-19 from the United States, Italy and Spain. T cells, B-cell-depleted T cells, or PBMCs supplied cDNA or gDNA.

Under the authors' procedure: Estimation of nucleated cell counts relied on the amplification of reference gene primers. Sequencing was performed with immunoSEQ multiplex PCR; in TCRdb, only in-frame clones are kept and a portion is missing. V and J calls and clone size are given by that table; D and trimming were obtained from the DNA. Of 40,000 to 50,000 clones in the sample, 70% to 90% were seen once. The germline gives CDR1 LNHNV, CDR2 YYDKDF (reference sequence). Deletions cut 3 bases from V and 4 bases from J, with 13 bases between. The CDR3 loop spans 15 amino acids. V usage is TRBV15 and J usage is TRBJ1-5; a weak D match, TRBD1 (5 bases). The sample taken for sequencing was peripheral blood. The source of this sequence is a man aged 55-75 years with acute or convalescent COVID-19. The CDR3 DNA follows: TGTGCCACCAGCAGTCCCTTGGGGGGTAATCAGCCCCAGCATTTT. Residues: CATSSPLGGNQPQHF.